These 22 T cell receptor beta chains were all obtained from the same sample, sequenced in a study of shared clonotypes between healthy human individuals. Method: immunoSEQ multiplex PCR; TCRdb's copy keeps in-frame clones and lacks some. The sample yields fewer than 1.6 million clones, approximately 98.5% seen once. The sequenced sample consisted of naive CD4+ T cells sorted from blood. The subset denotes: CD45RA+ positively selected. The receptors originated from a man aged 30 to 39 in good health.

The rearrangement links TRBV5-1 to TRBJ2-7; no reliable D call. There are 13 residues in the CDR3. V lost 1 base and J lost 5, with 10 bases in between. Germline V gene data show CDR1 as SGHRS and CDR2 as YFSETQ. The CDR3 sequence is CASSLPPLHEQYF. The CDR3 region has the DNA TGCGCCAGCAGCTTGCCCCCCCTCCACGAGCAGTACTTC.

The chain couples TRBV7-8 to TRBJ2-7, with TRBD1 identical over 7 bases. Germline values: CDR1 SGHVS, CDR2 FQNEAQ. The CDR3 loop spans 15 amino acids. V shed 4 bases, J shed 3 bases, and the junction held 9 bases outside the gene matches. The CDR3, as DNA: TGTGCCAGCAGCTCGATCCGGGACAGTCTCTACGAGCAGTACTTC. Its translation is CASSSIRDSLYEQYF.

The chain joins TRBV29-1 to TRBJ2-6; D remains ambiguous. CDR1 SQVTM and CDR2 ANQGSEA come from the germline V gene. This CDR3 contains 14 residues. V gave up 7 bases and J gave up 0 bases, with 10 bases separating them. This CDR3 reads CSAGPSSGANVLTF. The CDR3 DNA reads TGCAGCGCAGGCCCTAGCTCTGGGGCCAACGTCCTGACTTTC.

The chain combines TRBV5-8 with TRBJ1-2; D not resolved. The CDR3 covers 13 residues. From germline, CDR1 is SGHTS and CDR2 YDEGEE. V lost 4 bases, J lost 4 bases, and 11 bases lay in between. CDR3 nucleotides: TGTGCCAGCAGCCGATCCGGTTTCTATGGCTACACCTTC. This encodes CASSRSGFYGYTF.

The gene calls are TRBV29-1 and TRBJ2-1; either TRBD1 or TRBD2 may fit D (5 bases each). This CDR3 has 14 residues. Germline assignment: CDR1 SQVTM and CDR2 ANQGSEA. Here the CDR3 DNA reads TGCAGTCTTAAGACTGGGGGCTCCTACAATGAGCAGTTCTTC. Protein sequence: CSLKTGGSYNEQFF.

Regarding this clone: At one boundary the junction diverges from the germline segment, which might be a read error. This chain uses TRBV7-7 with TRBJ2-7, with 11 bases matching TRBD1. The CDR3 sequence is 14 residues long. CDR1 SSHAT and CDR2 FNYEAQ come from the germline V gene (reference sequence). The CDR3 is CASSLGQGAVEQYF. DNA for the CDR3: TGTGCTAGCAGCTTAGGACAGGGGGCCGTCGAGCAGTACTTC.

The V gene is TRBV2, the J gene TRBJ2-1; D gene ambiguous. This CDR3 region has 12 residues. Deletions cut 8 bases from V and 4 bases from J, with 9 bases between. Per the germline V gene, CDR1 is SNHLY and CDR2 is FYNNEI. The CDR3 sequence: CASGNLYNEQFF. As DNA, the CDR3 is TGTGCCAGCGGGAATTTGTACAATGAGCAGTTCTTC. The whole variable domain, filled in from reference TRBV2 and TRBJ2-1, reads EPEVTQTPSHQVTQMGQEVILRCVPISNHLYFYWYRQILGQKVEFLVSFYNNEISEKSEIFDDQFSVERPDGSNFTLKIRSTKLEDSAMYFCASGNLYNEQFFGPGTRLTVL.

V usage is TRBV4-1 and J usage is TRBJ2-4; TRBD2 might be the D (5 bases). This CDR3 has 15 residues. V was pared by 5 bases and J by 6 bases, with 17 bases between. Looked up from germline, CDR1 is MGHRA and CDR2 is YSYEKL. CDR3 nucleotides: TGCGCCAGCAGCTATCGAGGGAGTCAAACAAACATTCAGTACTTC. The encoded protein is CASSYRGSQTNIQYF.

V and J are TRBV20-1 and TRBJ1-1; tentative D call: TRBD1 (5 bases). The CDR3 runs to 11 residues. Germline CDR1 is DFQATT and CDR2 is SNEGSKA (reference sequence). Trimming stripped 1 base from V and 7 bases from J, with 7 bases between. The chain's CDR3 is CSARGDLEAFF. The CDR3 coding sequence is TGCAGTGCTAGAGGGGACCTTGAAGCTTTCTTT.

The rearrangement joins TRBV5-4 to TRBJ2-5, with a tentative D call TRBD2 (5 bases). The CDR3 length is 16 residues. V lost 4 bases, J lost 5 bases, and 21 bases lay in between. CDR1 is SGHNT, CDR2 YYREEE, per germline (reference sequence). CDR3 sequence reads: CASSRDAGLMGETQYF. The CDR3 bases are TGTGCCAGCAGCCGAGACGCGGGCTTAATGGGGGAGACCCAGTACTTC.

The sample holds one count of this clone. CDR3 sequence: CASSPQQAGIYNEQFF. The DNA for the CDR3 is TGTGCCAGCTCACCCCAACAGGCGGGGATATACAATGAGCAGTTCTTC. The rearrangement joins TRBV18 to TRBJ2-1; tentatively, D is TRBD2 (6 bases). CDR3 size: 16 residues. CDR1 and CDR2 from the germline V gene are KGHSH and LQKENI. Trimming shortened V by 3 bases and J by 4 bases, and 16 bases separated the two germline ends.

This rearrangement joins TRBV5-1 to TRBJ2-1; 7 positions agree with TRBD1. CDR3 length: 15 residues. The germline V gene has CDR1 SGHRS and CDR2 YFSETQ. V was pared by 1 base and J by 3 bases, with 4 bases of the junction left unmatched. The CDR3 loop reads CASSLIGQVYNEQFF. CDR3 in DNA: TGCGCCAGCAGCTTGATTGGACAGGTCTACAATGAGCAGTTCTTC.

The V call is TRBV27, the J call TRBJ2-1, with D hard to call. This CDR3 region has 12 residues. Trimming pared 4 bases from V and 8 bases from J, leaving 9 bases between. Germline V CDR1 and CDR2: MNHEY, SMNVEV (reference sequence). The chain's CDR3 is CASSSYAYEQFF. The CDR3 nucleotides read TGTGCCAGCAGTTCCTACGCCTATGAGCAGTTCTTC.

The chain joins TRBV9 to TRBJ2-1; 11 bases map to TRBD2. Germline loops: CDR1 SGDLS, CDR2 YYNGEE. The CDR3 has 18 amino acids. V gave up 4 bases and J gave up 1 base; unmatched junction bases: 10. CDR3 DNA sequence: TGTGCCAGCAGCTTTAGCGGGAGGGGGATGGGGTCCTACAATGAGCAGTTCTTC. It specifies CASSFSGRGMGSYNEQFF. The full variable domain, its missing parts supplied by reference TRBV9 and TRBJ2-1, is DSGVTQTPKHLITATGQRVTLRCSPRSGDLSVYWYQQSLDQGLQFLIQYYNGEERAKGNILERFSAQQFPDLHSELNLSSLELGDSALYFCASSFSGRGMGSYNEQFFGPGTRLTVL.

CDR3 in DNA: TGTGCCAGCAGCTTAGAAGCGGGACCCCTCGGGGAGCTGTTTTTT. It codes for CASSLEAGPLGELFF. The rearrangement uses TRBV7-2 and TRBJ2-2, with 7 bases matching TRBD2. Germline V CDR1 and CDR2: SGHTA, FQGNSA. The CDR3 consists of 15 residues. V trimming: 1 base; J trimming: 7 bases; junction bases outside the gene matches: 6.

DNA for the CDR3: TGTGCCATCAACCCCAGGGATCGTGGCTACACCTTC. This sequence encodes CAINPRDRGYTF. The chain carries TRBV28 and TRBJ1-2, with D possibly being TRBD1 (5 bases). The CDR3 is 12 amino acids. V was pared by 10 bases and J by 7 bases, with 16 bases between. Germline lookup yields CDR1 MDHEN and CDR2 SYDVKM.

On this clone: The sample carries other DNA sequences with the same CDR3. The gene calls are TRBV18 and TRBJ1-1, with D possibly being TRBD1 (6 bases). Germline V gives CDR1 KGHSH, CDR2 LQKENI. CDR3 length: 14 residues. V was cut by 3 bases and J by 0 bases, with 8 bases left in between. For the CDR3, the DNA is TGTGCCAGCTCACCCGGACAGCTGAACACTGAAGCTTTCTTT. This gives the protein CASSPGQLNTEAFF.

The chain carries TRBV9 and TRBJ1-3; D unclear. In germline, CDR1 is SGDLS, CDR2 YYNGEE. V lost 0 bases, J lost 0 bases, and 10 bases lay in between. The CDR3 runs to 16 residues. The CDR3 DNA sequence: TGTGCCAGCAGCGTAGATTTCACAGTCTCTGGAAACACCATATATTTT. This sequence encodes CASSVDFTVSGNTIYF.

This clone came up once. CDR3 nucleotide sequence: TGTGCCAGCAGGCTCCGGACAGGGGGCTTCACTGAAGCTTTCTTT. Protein sequence: CASRLRTGGFTEAFF. The chain is built from TRBV28 and TRBJ1-1; 11 nucleotides line up with TRBD1. Germline CDR1 and CDR2: MDHEN and SYDVKM. The CDR3 totals 15 residues. Losses at the gene ends were 6 bases for V and 4 bases for J; bases not matched to a gene: 7.

The gene calls are TRBV28 and TRBJ2-7, with unresolved D. Germline CDR1 is MDHEN and CDR2 is SYDVKM. Trimming pared 6 bases from V and 4 bases from J, leaving 13 bases between. The CDR3 has 13 residues. CDR3 sequence: CASRTSERYEQYF. CDR3 nucleotide sequence: TGTGCCAGCAGGACGTCGGAACGGTACGAGCAGTACTTC.

The rearrangement links TRBV2 to TRBJ2-5; D tentatively fits TRBD1 or TRBD2 (5 bases each). The CDR3 totals 14 residues. Trimming removed 10 bases from V and 2 bases from J, with 17 bases in between. The germline V gene encodes CDR1 SNHLY and CDR2 FYNNEI. The DNA for the CDR3 is TGTGCCACCACCCGGGACCGCACACAAGAGACCCAGTACTTC. This codes for CATTRDRTQETQYF.

The chain combines TRBV9 with TRBJ2-2; D is possibly TRBD1 or TRBD2 (5 bases each). The CDR3 sequence is 16 residues long. Trimming removed 2 bases from V and 4 bases from J, with 15 bases in between. Germline CDR1 and CDR2: SGDLS and YYNGEE. CDR3 protein: CASSVGRNPSTGELFF. For the CDR3, the DNA is TGTGCCAGCAGCGTGGGACGAAACCCTTCCACCGGGGAGCTGTTTTTT.